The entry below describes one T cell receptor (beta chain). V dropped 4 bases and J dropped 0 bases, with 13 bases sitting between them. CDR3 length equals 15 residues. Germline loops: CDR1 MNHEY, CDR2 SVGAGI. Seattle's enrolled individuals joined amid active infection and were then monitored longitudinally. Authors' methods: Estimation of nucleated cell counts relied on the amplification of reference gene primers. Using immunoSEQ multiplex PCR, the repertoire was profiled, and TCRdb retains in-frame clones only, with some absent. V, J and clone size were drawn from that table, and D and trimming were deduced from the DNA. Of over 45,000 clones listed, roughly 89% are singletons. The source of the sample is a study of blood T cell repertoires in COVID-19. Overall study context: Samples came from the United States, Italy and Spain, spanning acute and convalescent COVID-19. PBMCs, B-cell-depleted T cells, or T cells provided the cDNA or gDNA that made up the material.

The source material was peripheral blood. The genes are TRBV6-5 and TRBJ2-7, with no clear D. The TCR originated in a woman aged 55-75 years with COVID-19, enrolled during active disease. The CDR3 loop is CASSLEKVGSYEQYF. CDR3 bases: TGTGCCAGCAGTTTGGAGAAGGTGGGCTCCTACGAGCAGTACTTC.